This T cell receptor (beta chain) was observed in a study of OX40 agonist ivuxolimab in advanced cancers. Data came from immunoSEQ multiplex PCR; TCRdb stores just in-frame clones and leaves some out. The table records some 30,000 clones, approximately 90% of them present only once. From germline, CDR1 is SGHTA and CDR2 FQGNSA. Trimming took 1 base from V and 4 from J; bases not matched to a gene: 1. This CDR3 is 15 amino acids long. The chain uses TRBV7-2 and TRBJ2-5; 12 positions match TRBD2. The receptor comes from an adult with an advanced solid tumor such as melanoma, head and neck, liver or kidney cancer. The specimen comprised CD4+ or CD8+ T cells sorted from blood, sampled in a trial of the OX40 agonist ivuxolimab. The CDR3 loop reads CASSLEGLAGETQYF. Here the CDR3 DNA reads TGTGCCAGCAGCTTAGAGGGACTAGCGGGAGAGACCCAGTACTTC.